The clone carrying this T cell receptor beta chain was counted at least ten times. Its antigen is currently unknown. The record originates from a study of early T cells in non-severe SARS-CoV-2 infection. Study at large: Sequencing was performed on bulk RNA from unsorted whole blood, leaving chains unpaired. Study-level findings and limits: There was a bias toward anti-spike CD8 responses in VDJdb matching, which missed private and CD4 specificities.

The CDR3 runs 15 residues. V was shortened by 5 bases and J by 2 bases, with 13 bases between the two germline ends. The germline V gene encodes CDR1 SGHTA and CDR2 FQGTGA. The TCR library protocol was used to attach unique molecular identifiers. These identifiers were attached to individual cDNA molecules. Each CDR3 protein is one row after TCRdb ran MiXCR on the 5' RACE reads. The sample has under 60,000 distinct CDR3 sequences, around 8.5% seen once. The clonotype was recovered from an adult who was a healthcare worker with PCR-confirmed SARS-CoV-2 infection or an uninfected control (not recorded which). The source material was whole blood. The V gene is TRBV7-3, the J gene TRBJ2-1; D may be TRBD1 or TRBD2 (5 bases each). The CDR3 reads CASSMDTGPYNEQFF. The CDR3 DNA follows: TGTGCCAGCAGCATGGACACGGGGCCCTACAATGAGCAGTTCTTC. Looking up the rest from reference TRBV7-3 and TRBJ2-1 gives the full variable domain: GAGVSQTPSNKVTEKGKYVELRCDPISGHTALYWYRQSLGQGPEFLIYFQGTGAADDSGLPNDRFFAVRPEGSVSTLKIQRTERGDSAVYLCASSMDTGPYNEQFFGPGTRLTVL.